The sequence of this T cell receptor (beta chain) was determined in a study of shared clonotypes between healthy human individuals. Between the trimmed V and J ends, which lost 2 bases and 8 bases, there was a span of 9 bases. The CDR3 runs 13 residues. Germline CDR1 is SEHNR and CDR2 is FQNEAQ (reference sequence). Repertoires were generated with immunoSEQ multiplex PCR, while TCRdb's copy carries only in-frame clones and drops some. The sample consists of approximately 2,300,000 clones, 85% to 95% of them appearing once. The chain employs TRBV7-9 and TRBJ1-4; D remains ambiguous. The sample was naive CD4+ T cells from PBMCs. Described subset: CD45RA+ positively selected. The sequence was obtained from a man between 18 and 35 years old in good health. Some clones in this sample may be carry-over from other donors' samples. In DNA form, the CDR3 reads TGTGCCAGCAGCTTACCGGGCCCCGAAAAACTGTTTTTT. Protein product: CASSLPGPEKLFF.